Sequencing of this T cell receptor (beta chain) was carried out in a study of T cells expressing NK-cell markers. About the study: Sequencing covered eight donors, seven HCMV-seropositive and one seronegative. Points from the study as a whole: These clonotypes additionally ranked first within the CD3+CD56-NKG2C+ fraction of a few donors. Certain NKG2C+ T cell clones were expanded, and their HCMV specificity remained unclear.

Points on this clonotype: The antigen remains unidentified.

TCRdb processed the 5' RACE reads again and assigns one entry to each CDR3 protein, with no DNA. Its table records 400,000 to 500,000 distinct CDR3 sequences. The length of the CDR3 is 14 residues. Germline V gene data show CDR1 as SGHDT and CDR2 as YYEEEE. The sample consisted of blood T cells: a sorted CD56 or NKG2C T cell subset, CD4+ or CD8+ T cells, or bulk PBMC T cells (not recorded which). This sequence joins TRBV5-6 and TRBJ2-4. This clonotype was sampled from a woman between 18 and 69 years old in good health. CDR3 amino acids: CASSPDGAKNIQYF.